The clone carrying this T cell receptor beta chain was seen at least ten times. The antigen is undetermined. In building TCR beta libraries, iRepertoire HTBI primers were used together with Arm-PCR of CDR3 regions. TCRdb re-derived calls from the multiplex PCR reads in MiXCR, one entry per CDR3 protein. This table has about half a million distinct CDR3 sequences, approximately 12% appearing once. Noted time point: newly diagnosed GD, antithyroid drugs for less than 3 months. Scientists built the TCR library using RNA that was extracted from PBMCs. Peripheral blood, around 9.7 milliliters per patient, was collected in EDTA tubes. These data originate in a study of regulatory T cells in long-lasting Graves disease. Study-level points and caveats: Persistent disease showed a preference for TRBV28, TRBJ1-2 and TRBJ2-5.

The germline CDR1 and CDR2 sequences are GTSNPN and SVGIG (reference sequence). J was trimmed by 8 bases and V by 4 bases; bases with no gene match: 12. CDR3 size: 14 residues. The same data also went into a second study, on T cells in Graves' hyperthyroidism and ophthalmopathy. This second study says: The study defined stable Graves' hyperthyroidism as no ophthalmopathy progression within 18 months.

The receptor was isolated from a woman between 25 and 40 years old with Graves disease. The V gene is TRBV30, the J gene TRBJ1-2, with 8 bases fitting TRBD1. The material sequenced was peripheral blood mononuclear cells (PBMCs), taken at new diagnosis, from a patient treated with antithyroid drugs. The CDR3 sequence: CAWTKTDRVRGYTF. The CDR3 nucleotides are TGTGCCTGGACAAAGACGGACAGGGTTCGGGGCTACACCTTC.